This is a list of T cell receptor beta chains from one sample in a study of cytotoxic CD8 clonotypes in ibrutinib-treated CLL. Here immunoSEQ multiplex PCR was the method, and the copy in TCRdb shows in-frame clones only, minus some. The repertoire consists of roughly 160,000 clones, with roughly 86% occurring once and the leading ten covering over 2%. The specimen was PBMCs, collected after 12 months of ibrutinib treatment. These receptors originate from a human donor with chronic lymphocytic leukemia. Both conserved end residues are part of each CDR3. Each record gives: clone size, J gene, D gene, V gene, CDR3 protein, CDR3 DNA. A D gene is named only where the DNA matches it firmly. Rows give clone size only sometimes, using once, few, many, or a class for an expanded clone.

>NA|TRBJ2-7|NA|TRBV5-6
CASSLVGGGREQYF
TGTGCCAGCAGCTTGGTTGGAGGGGGCCGCGAGCAGTACTTC
>NA|TRBJ2-2|NA|TRBV28
CASSSSGGTGELFF
TGTGCCAGCAGTTCGAGTGGGGGCACCGGGGAGCTGTTTTTT
>NA|TRBJ2-3|NA|TRBV7-2
CASSPDRNTDTQYF
TGTGCCAGCAGCCCCGACAGGAACACAGATACGCAGTATTTT
>NA|TRBJ2-7|NA|TRBV21-1
CASSTRGRRGDYEQYF
TGTGCCAGCAGCACACGTGGACGTCGGGGGGACTACGAGCAGTACTTC
>NA|TRBJ2-1|NA|TRBV9
CASSVAAGLSYNEQFF
TGTGCCAGCAGCGTAGCTGCCGGTTTATCGTACAATGAGCAGTTCTTC
>NA|TRBJ2-3|NA|TRBV7-7
CASSLDGNGGTDTQYF
TGTGCTAGCAGCTTAGACGGGAACGGGGGCACAGATACGCAGTATTTT
>medium-sized|TRBJ2-2|NA|TRBV7-9
CASSLGGASTGELFF
TGTGCCAGCAGCTTGGGTGGGGCGAGTACCGGGGAGCTGTTTTTT
>NA|TRBJ2-3|TRBD2|TRBV5-1
CASRPTSGSSTDTQYF
TGCGCCAGCAGGCCGACTAGCGGATCTAGCACAGATACGCAGTATTTT
>NA|TRBJ2-5|TRBD2|TRBV25-1
CASRTSSGGYQETQYF
TGTGCCAGCAGGACCTCTAGCGGGGGCTACCAAGAGACCCAGTACTTC
>NA|TRBJ2-1|TRBD2|TRBV7-2
CASSWPGLAGYDEQFF
TGTGCCAGCAGCTGGCCGGGACTAGCGGGGTACGATGAGCAGTTCTTC
>few|TRBJ1-5|NA|TRBV15
CATSRDPWGHQPQHF
TGTGCCACCAGCAGAGATCCCTGGGGGCATCAGCCCCAGCATTTT
>once|TRBJ2-5|NA|TRBV6-4
CASSEEETQYF
TGTGCCAGCAGTGAGGAAGAGACCCAGTACTTC
>NA|TRBJ2-2|TRBD1|TRBV23-1
CASSPPRDRGRIDTGELFF
TGCGCCAGCAGTCCCCCGAGGGACAGGGGGCGGATCGACACCGGGGAGCTGTTTTTT
>NA|TRBJ1-2|NA|TRBV15
CATSRDGEYGYTF
TGTGCCACCAGCAGAGATGGGGAGTATGGCTACACCTTC